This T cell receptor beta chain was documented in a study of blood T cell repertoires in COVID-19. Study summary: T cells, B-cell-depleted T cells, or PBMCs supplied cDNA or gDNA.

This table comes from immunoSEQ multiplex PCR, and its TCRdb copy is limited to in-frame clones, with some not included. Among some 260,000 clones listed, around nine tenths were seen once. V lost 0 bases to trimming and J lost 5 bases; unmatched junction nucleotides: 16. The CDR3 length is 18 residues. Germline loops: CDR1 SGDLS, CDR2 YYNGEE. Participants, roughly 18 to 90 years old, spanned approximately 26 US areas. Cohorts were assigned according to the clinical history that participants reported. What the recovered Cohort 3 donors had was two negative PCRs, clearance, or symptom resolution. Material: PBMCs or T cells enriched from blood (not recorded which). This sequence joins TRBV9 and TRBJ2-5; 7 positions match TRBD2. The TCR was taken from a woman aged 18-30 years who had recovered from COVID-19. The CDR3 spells CASSVAPPWPGGPETQYF. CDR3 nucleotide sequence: TGTGCCAGCAGCGTAGCCCCACCCTGGCCGGGAGGCCCGGAGACCCAGTACTTC.